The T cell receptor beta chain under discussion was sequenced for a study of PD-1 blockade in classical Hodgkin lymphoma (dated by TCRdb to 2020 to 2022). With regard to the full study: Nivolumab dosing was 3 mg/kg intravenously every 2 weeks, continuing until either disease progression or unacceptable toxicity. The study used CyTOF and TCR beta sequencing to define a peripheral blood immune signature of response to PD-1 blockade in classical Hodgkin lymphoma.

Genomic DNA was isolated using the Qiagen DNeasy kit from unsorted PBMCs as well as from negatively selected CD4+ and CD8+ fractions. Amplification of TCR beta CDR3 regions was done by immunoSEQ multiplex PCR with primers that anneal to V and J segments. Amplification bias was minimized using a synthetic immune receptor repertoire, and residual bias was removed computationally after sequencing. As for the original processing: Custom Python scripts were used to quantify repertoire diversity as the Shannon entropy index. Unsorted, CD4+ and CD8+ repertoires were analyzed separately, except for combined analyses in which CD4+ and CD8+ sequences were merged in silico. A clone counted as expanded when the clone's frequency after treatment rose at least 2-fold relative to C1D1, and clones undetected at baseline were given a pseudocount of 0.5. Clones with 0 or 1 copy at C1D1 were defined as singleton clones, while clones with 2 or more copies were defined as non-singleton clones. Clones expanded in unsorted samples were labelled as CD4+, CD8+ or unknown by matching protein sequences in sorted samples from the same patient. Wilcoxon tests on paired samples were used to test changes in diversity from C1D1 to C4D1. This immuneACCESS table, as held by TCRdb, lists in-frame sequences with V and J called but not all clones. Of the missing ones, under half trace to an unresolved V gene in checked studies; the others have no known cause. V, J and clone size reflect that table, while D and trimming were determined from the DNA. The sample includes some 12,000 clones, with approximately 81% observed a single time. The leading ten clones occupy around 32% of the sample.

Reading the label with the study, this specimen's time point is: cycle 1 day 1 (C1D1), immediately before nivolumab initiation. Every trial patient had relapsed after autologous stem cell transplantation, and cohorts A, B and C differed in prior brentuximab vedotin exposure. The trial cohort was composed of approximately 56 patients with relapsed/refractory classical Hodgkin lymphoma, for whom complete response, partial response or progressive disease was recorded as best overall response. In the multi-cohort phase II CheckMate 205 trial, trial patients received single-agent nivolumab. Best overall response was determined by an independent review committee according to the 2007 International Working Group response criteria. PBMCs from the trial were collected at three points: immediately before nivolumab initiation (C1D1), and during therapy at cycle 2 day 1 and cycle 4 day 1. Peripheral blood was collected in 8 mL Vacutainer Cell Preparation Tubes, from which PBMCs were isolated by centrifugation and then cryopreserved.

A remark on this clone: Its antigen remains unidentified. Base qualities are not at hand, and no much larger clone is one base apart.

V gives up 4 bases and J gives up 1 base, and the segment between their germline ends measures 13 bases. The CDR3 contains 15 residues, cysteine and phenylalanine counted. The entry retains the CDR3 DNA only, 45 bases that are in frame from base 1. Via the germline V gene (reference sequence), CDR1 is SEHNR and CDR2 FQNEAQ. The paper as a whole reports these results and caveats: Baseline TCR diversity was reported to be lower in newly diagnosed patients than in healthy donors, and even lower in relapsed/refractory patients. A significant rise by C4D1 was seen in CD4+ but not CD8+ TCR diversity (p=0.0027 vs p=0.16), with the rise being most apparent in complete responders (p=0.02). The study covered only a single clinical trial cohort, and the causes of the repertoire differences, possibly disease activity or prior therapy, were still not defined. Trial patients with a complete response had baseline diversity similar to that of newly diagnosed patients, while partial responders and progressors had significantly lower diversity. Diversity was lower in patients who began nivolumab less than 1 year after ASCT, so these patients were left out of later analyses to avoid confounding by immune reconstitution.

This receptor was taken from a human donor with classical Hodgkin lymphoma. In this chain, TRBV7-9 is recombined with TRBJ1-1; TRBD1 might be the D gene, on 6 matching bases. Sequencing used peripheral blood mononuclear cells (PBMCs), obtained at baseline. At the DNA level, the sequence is TGTGCCAGCAGCTCTCAAGGGGGGGGGAACACTGAAGCTTTCTTT. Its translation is CASSSQGGGNTEAFF.